This TCR beta chain was observed in a study of T cells in Graves' hyperthyroidism and ophthalmopathy. The germline V gene has CDR1 SGHTA and CDR2 FQGNSA. V lost 5 bases and J 5 bases, leaving 16 bases between the germline ends. This CDR3 comprises 15 residues. In its sample, this clonotype was seen many times. RNA transcripts were the template for amplifying TCR beta CDR3 regions. The primer set for the first-round RT-PCR of the TCR CDR3 was HTBI. Each CDR3 protein is one row after TCRdb ran MiXCR on the multiplex PCR reads. The table lists approximately 330,000 distinct CDR3 sequences, under 25% of them singletons, with 50% in the top ten.

V gene TRBV7-2 combines with J gene TRBJ2-1; possibly TRBD2 for D (5 bases). The sequence was collected from a woman aged 45-59 years with Graves' hyperthyroidism. Sequencing used blood. The CDR3 DNA sequence: TGTGCCAGCAGCCTAATGGGCGTGCGGGACAATGAGCAGTTCTTC. It codes for CASSLMGVRDNEQFF.